This T cell receptor beta chain was sequenced during a study of post-analysis software for immune sequencing data. A few counts support this clonotype. Built from TCR beta cDNA, the libraries had unique molecular identifiers in them. MiXCR was run by TCRdb on the PCR reads, yielding one entry per CDR3 protein. The sample carries more than 450,000 distinct CDR3 sequences, roughly 40% recorded once. The sequence was obtained from a girl aged 10 to 17 with multiple sclerosis. The sequenced sample consisted of blood.

CDR3 residues: CAISAEGETQYF. CDR3 DNA: TGTGCCATCAGTGCCGAGGGGGAGACCCAGTACTTC. The rearrangement uses TRBV10-3 and TRBJ2-5; D possibly matches TRBD1 or TRBD2 (5 bases each). The CDR3 is made up of 12 amino acids. The V gene lost 4 bases and the J gene lost 5 bases, with 8 bases spanning the gap. CDR1 is ENHRY and CDR2 is SYGVKD in the germline V gene.